This T cell receptor beta chain appears in the sequencing data of a study of CD8 T cells in Susac syndrome. FACS was used to enrich TEMRA cells, whereas the CD8+ and CD4+ T cells were obtained by negative isolation. CDR1 MDHEN and CDR2 SYDVKM come from the germline V gene. This CDR3 has 14 amino acids. The ends lost 6 bases at V and 0 bases at J; junction bases unmatched: 3. Reverse transcription of roughly 0.5 to 1 ug RNA was carried out with random hexamers. TCRdb independently ran MiXCR on the immunoSEQ multiplex PCR reads; one entry per CDR3 protein. In the table there are some 190,000 distinct CDR3 sequences, less than 95% of which are singletons.

The chain couples TRBV28 to TRBJ2-3; 7 bases align to TRBD2. Sequences were obtained from CD4+ T cells from PBMCs. This TCR derives from a human donor in good health. As DNA, the CDR3 is TGTGCCAGCAGGCAAGCGGGGAGCACAGATACGCAGTATTTT. Encoded protein: CASRQAGSTDTQYF.